The clone carrying this TCR beta chain was found many times. The antigen is unknown. Every isolated RNA sample was fully reverse transcribed, so sequencing captured expressed TCRB transcripts. Regulatory, naive and central memory T cell samples averaged about 3.57 million reads. Profiled with immunoSEQ multiplex PCR; TCRdb holds only in-frame clones, not every one. The table lists approximately 250,000 clones, 9.6% of them singletons. This record comes from a study of beta chain features in type 1 diabetes. Regarding the study as a whole: Patients' naive, central memory and regulatory TCRB repertoires appeared more alike than those of healthy donors. Sequencing used cDNA, and cells with high TCR expression could therefore be over-represented.

Sequenced material: naive CD4+ T cells from blood. The TCR sequence derives from a woman between 18 and 29 years old in good health.

This chain's CDR3 is CASSESVGQLNTEAFF. CDR3 nucleotide sequence: TGTGCCAGCAGCGAGAGTGTAGGACAGCTGAACACTGAAGCTTTCTTT. The genes are TRBV7-9 and TRBJ1-1, with a possible D match to TRBD1 (6 bases). V shed 5 bases and J shed 0 bases, with 16 bases lying between them. Germline CDR1 is SEHNR and CDR2 is FQNEAQ (reference sequence). The CDR3 consists of 16 residues.